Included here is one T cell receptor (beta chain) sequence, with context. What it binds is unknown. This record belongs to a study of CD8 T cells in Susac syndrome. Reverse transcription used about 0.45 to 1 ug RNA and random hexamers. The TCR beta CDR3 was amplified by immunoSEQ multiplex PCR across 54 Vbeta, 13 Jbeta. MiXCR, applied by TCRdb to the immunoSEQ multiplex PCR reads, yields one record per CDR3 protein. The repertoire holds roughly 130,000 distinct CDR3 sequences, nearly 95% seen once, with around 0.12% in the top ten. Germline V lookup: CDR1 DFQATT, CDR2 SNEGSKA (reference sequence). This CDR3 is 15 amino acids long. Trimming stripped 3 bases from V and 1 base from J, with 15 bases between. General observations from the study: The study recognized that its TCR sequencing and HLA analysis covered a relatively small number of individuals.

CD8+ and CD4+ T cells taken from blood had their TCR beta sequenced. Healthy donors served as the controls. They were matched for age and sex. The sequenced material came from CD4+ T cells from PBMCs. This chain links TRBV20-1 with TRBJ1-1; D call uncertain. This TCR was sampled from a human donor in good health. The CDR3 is CSASGGRTANTEAFF. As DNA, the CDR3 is TGCAGTGCTAGCGGAGGTCGAACGGCGAACACTGAAGCTTTCTTT.